The present entry profiles one T cell receptor (beta chain) with its context. This entry belongs to a study of OX40 agonist ivuxolimab in advanced cancers. Study background: In this cohort, patients received ivuxolimab, an agonistic anti-OX40 (CD134) antibody.

The CDR3 has 11 amino acids. Germline loops: CDR1 SEHNR, CDR2 FQNEAQ (reference sequence). V gave up 11 bases and J gave up 6 bases; unmatched junction bases: 3. Sequencing used immunoSEQ multiplex PCR; TCRdb keeps in-frame clones, though not all of them. The table lists around 77,000 clones, roughly 78% of them singletons. This sequence joins TRBV7-9 and TRBJ2-1; TRBD2 matches 8 bases. The sample was CD4+ or CD8+ T cells sorted from blood, taken in a trial of the OX40 agonist ivuxolimab. The receptor's source is an adult with an advanced solid tumor such as melanoma, head and neck, liver or kidney cancer. Here the CDR3 reads CAAGGANEQFF. The CDR3 nucleotides are TGTGCCGCCGGGGGGGCCAATGAGCAGTTCTTC.